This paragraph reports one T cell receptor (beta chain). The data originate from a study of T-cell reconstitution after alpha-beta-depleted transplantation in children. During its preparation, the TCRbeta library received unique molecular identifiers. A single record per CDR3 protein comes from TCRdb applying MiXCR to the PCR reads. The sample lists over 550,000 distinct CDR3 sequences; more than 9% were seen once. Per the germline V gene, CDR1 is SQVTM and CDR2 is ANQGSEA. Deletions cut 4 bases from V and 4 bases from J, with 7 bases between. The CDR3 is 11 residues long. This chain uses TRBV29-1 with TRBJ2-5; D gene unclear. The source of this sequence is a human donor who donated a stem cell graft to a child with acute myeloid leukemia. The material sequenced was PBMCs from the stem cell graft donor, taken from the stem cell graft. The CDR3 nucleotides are TGCAGCGTTGGACCAGGAGAGACCCAGTACTTC. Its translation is CSVGPGETQYF.